These 5 T cell receptor beta chains were sequenced from one sample in a study of shared T cell receptors in the human thymus. TCRdb's copy holds only in-frame clones and misses some; the assay was immunoSEQ multiplex PCR. The sample has 630,000 or so clones; about 89% are singletons. These data also featured in a second study, about human thymus T cells.

The sequenced material came from thymocytes. The receptor source for this set is a boy under three years old with a congenital heart defect.

J is TRBJ1-2 and V is TRBV19, with 11 bases matching TRBD1. CDR1 and CDR2 (germline): LNHDA, SQIVND (reference sequence). The ends lost 4 bases at V and 5 bases at J; junction bases unmatched: 9. This CDR3 contains 16 residues. The CDR3 loop is CASSNSGQGAMYGYTF. As DNA, the CDR3 is TGTGCCAGTAGTAACTCTGGACAGGGGGCTATGTATGGCTACACCTTC.

The sample holds a few counts of this clone. The chain combines TRBV15 with TRBJ2-4; 8 bases are a match to TRBD1. J was trimmed by 5 bases and V by 2 bases; bases with no gene match: 11. The CDR3 loop spans 17 amino acids. Germline lookup yields CDR1 LNHNV and CDR2 YYDKDF (reference sequence). CDR3 DNA sequence: TGTGCCACCAGCAGACCGCAGGGGGCGAATGGCCAAAACATTCAGTACTTC. Protein: CATSRPQGANGQNIQYF.

This chain links TRBV27 with TRBJ2-7; 12 nucleotides match TRBD2. V lost 2 bases to trimming and J lost 4 bases; unmatched junction nucleotides: 3. The germline CDR1 and CDR2 sequences are MNHEY and SMNVEV (reference sequence). This CDR3 comprises 15 residues. This CDR3 reads CASSLRLAGAYEQYF. The CDR3 bases are TGTGCCAGCAGTTTACGACTAGCGGGAGCTTACGAGCAGTACTTC.

With regard to this clone: A read error may account for a junction end that differs from germline. J is TRBJ1-6 and V is TRBV28, with D hard to call. The CDR3 covers 15 residues. Germline V lookup: CDR1 MDHEN, CDR2 SYDVKM. CDR3: CASSSTPSYNSPLHF. In DNA, the CDR3 is TGTGCCAGCAGTTCAACGCCCTCCTATAATTCCCCCCTCCACTTT.

The chain has TRBV9 and TRBJ1-6; 11 bases fit TRBD1. Germline lookup yields CDR1 SGDLS and CDR2 YYNGEE. CDR3 length: 19 residues. After removal of 4 bases from V and 7 bases from J, the junction contained 16 bases not matched to a gene. CDR3 bases: TGTGCCAGCAGCTCCCTGAGGACAGGGGGCCCCCTTCGAAATTCACCCCTCCACTTT. Translated, it gives CASSSLRTGGPLRNSPLHF. The whole variable domain, remainder taken from reference TRBV9 and TRBJ1-6, is DSGVTQTPKHLITATGQRVTLRCSPRSGDLSVYWYQQSLDQGLQFLIQYYNGEERAKGNILERFSAQQFPDLHSELNLSSLELGDSALYFCASSSLRTGGPLRNSPLHFGNGTRLTVT.